Included here is one T cell receptor beta chain sequence, with context. What it binds is not known. This specimen belongs to a study of post-analysis software for immune sequencing data. The overall study: Several disease courses (relapsing-remitting, secondary progressive and progressive-relapsing) of multiple sclerosis were included. Study-level points and caveats: When patients were compared with controls, a handful of TRBV segments were more frequent, TRBV5-6, TRBV5-1 and TRBV20-1 among them. Multiple sclerosis patients had significantly lower normalized Chao1 diversity than controls.

The CDR3 extends over 12 amino acids. CDR1 is LNHNV and CDR2 is YYDKDF in the germline V gene (reference sequence). The V end was cut by 5 bases, the J end by 4 bases, with 8 bases between. Incorporated into the TCR beta cDNA libraries were unique molecular identifiers, which served to reduce PCR and sequencing biases. MiXCR, run by TCRdb on the PCR reads, gives a single entry per CDR3 protein. The table includes around 770,000 distinct CDR3 sequences, around 42% detected once. Sequencing was performed on blood. This receptor was taken from a girl aged 10-17 years with multiple sclerosis. This chain uses TRBV15 with TRBJ2-5; D perhaps matches TRBD1 (6 bases). The CDR3: CATSGGLETQYF. CDR3 nucleotide sequence: TGTGCCACCAGCGGGGGCCTAGAGACCCAGTACTTC.